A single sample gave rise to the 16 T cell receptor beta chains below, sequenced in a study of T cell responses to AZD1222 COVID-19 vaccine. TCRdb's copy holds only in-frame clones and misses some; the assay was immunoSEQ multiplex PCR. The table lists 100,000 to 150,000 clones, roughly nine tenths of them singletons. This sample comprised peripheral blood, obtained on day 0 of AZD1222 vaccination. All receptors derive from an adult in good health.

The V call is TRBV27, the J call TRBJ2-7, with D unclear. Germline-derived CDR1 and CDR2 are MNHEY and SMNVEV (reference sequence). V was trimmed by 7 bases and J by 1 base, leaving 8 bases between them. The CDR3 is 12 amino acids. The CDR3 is CASMGISYEQYF. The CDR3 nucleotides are TGTGCCAGCATGGGGATATCCTACGAGCAGTACTTC.

CDR3: CASSLDLAGRRRNEQFF. In DNA form, the CDR3 reads TGTGCCAGCAGTTTGGACCTAGCGGGACGACGTCGGAATGAGCAGTTCTTC. The genes are TRBV28 and TRBJ2-1, with 9 bases fitting TRBD2. J gave up 7 bases and V 3 bases, and 13 bases lay outside the gene matches. The CDR3 is 17 residues long. Germline lookup yields CDR1 MDHEN and CDR2 SYDVKM.

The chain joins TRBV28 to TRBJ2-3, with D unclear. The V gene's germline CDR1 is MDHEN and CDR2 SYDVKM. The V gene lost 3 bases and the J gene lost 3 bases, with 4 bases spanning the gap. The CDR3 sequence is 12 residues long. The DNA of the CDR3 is TGTGCCAGCAGTTTCCCAACAGATACGCAGTATTTT. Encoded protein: CASSFPTDTQYF. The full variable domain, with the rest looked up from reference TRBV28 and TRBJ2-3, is DVKVTQSSRYLVKRTGEKVFLECVQDMDHENMFWYRQDPGLGLRLIYFSYDVKMKEKGDIPEGYSVSREKKERFSLILESASTNQTSMYLCASSFPTDTQYFGPGTRLTVL.

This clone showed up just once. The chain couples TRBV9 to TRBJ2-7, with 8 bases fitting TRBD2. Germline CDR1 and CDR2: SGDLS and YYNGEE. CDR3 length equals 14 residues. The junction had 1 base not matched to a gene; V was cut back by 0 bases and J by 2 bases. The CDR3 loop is CASSVAGGPYEQYF. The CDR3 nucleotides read TGTGCCAGCAGCGTAGCGGGAGGGCCCTACGAGCAGTACTTC.

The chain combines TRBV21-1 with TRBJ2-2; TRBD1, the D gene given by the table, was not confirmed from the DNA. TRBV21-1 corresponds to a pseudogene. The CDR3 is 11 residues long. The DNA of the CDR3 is TGTGCCAGCAGCAGACACGTATCATGTCCCTTT. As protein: CASSRHVSCPF.

The CDR3 region is CSPQKGNTEAFF. In DNA, the CDR3 is TGCAGCCCCCAGAAAGGGAACACTGAAGCTTTCTTT. The J gene is TRBJ1-1, the V gene TRBV29-1, with D hard to call. Germline V gives CDR1 SQVTM, CDR2 ANQGSEA. Trimming cost V 8 bases and J 1 base, with 11 bases left between them. CDR3 length: 12 residues.

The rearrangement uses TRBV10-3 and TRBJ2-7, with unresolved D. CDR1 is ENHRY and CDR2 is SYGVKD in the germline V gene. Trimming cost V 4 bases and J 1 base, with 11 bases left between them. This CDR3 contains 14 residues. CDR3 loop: CAISVGGSSYEQYF. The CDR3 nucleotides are TGTGCCATCAGTGTGGGCGGTTCGTCCTACGAGCAGTACTTC.

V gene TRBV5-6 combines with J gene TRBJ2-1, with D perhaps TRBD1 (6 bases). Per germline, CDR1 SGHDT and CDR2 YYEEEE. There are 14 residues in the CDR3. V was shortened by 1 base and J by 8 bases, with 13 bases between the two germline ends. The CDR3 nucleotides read TGTGCCAGCAGCTTGTCAGGGGTCCTCTATGAGCAGTTCTTC. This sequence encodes CASSLSGVLYEQFF.

The CDR3 DNA follows: TGTGCCAGCAGTCCCCTCCATCTCACACTAGCGGGAAGTAATCGGGATGACGAGCAGTACTTC. Protein: CASSPLHLTLAGSNRDDEQYF. The V and J genes are TRBV21-1 and TRBJ2-7; the table's TRBD2 call for D was not verified on the DNA. TRBV21-1 is flagged as a pseudogene. This CDR3 has 21 amino acids.

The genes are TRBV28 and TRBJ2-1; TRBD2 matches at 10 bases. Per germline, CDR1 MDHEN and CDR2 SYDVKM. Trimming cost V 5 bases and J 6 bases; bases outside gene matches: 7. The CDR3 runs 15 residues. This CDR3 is CASSRASGSFNEQFF. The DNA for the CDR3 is TGTGCCAGCAGTAGGGCTAGCGGGAGTTTCAATGAGCAGTTCTTC.

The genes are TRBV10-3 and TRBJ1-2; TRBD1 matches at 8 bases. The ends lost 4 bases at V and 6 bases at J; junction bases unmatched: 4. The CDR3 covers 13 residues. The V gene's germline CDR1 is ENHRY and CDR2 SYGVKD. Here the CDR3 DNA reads TGTGCCATCAGTGGACAGGGGTTCAATGGCTACACCTTC. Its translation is CAISGQGFNGYTF.

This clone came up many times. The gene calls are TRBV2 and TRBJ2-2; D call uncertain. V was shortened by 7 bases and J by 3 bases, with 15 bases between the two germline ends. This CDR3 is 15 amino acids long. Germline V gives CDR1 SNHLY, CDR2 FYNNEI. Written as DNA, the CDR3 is TGTGCCAGCACCCCCGTGGGGTGGGACACCGGGGAGCTGTTTTTT. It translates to CASTPVGWDTGELFF.

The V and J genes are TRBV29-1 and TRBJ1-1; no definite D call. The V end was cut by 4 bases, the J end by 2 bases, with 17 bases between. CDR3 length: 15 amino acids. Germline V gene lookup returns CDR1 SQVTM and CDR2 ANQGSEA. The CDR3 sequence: CSVVLQAGPNTEAFF. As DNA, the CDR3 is TGCAGCGTTGTCCTGCAGGCCGGCCCTAACACTGAAGCTTTCTTT.

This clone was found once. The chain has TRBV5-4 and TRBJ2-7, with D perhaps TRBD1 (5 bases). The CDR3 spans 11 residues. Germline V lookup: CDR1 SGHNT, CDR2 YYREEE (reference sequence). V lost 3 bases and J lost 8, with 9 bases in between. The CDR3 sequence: CASSSVGQQYF. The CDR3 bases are TGTGCCAGCAGCTCCGTGGGGCAGCAGTACTTC.

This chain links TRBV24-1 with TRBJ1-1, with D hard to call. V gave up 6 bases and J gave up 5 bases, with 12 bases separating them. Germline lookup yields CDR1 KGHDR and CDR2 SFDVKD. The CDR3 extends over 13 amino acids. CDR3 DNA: TGTGCCACCAGTCTCACCCGGAGTACTGAAGCTTTCTTT. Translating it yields CATSLTRSTEAFF.

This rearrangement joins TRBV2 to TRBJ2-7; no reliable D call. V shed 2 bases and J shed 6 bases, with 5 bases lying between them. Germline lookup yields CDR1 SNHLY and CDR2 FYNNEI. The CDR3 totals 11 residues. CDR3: CASSESAEQYF. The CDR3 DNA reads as TGTGCCAGCAGTGAATCGGCCGAGCAGTACTTC.